The 2 T cell receptor beta chains given below trace back to one sample, sequenced in a study of cytomegalovirus exposure and HLA in healthy donors. The PCR made use of 60 Vbeta and 13 Jbeta primers. Libraries were prepared by immunoSEQ multiplex PCR; TCRdb keeps only in-frame clonotypes and omits some of them. The sample consists of about 140,000 clones, more than 70% of them appearing once. Sample: PBMCs. These receptors all stem from a middle-aged man in good health and CMV-seronegative.

The chain carries TRBV6-1 and TRBJ2-4; 7 bases line up with TRBD1. The CDR3 loop spans 15 amino acids. V lost 6 bases, J lost 0 bases, and 5 bases stayed unmatched. Germline values: CDR1 MNHNS, CDR2 SASEGT. The CDR3 region is CASSRDRVAKNIQYF. Written as DNA, the CDR3 is TGTGCCAGCAGCCGGGACAGAGTAGCCAAAAACATTCAGTACTTC.

The chain is built from TRBV5-1 and TRBJ1-1, with TRBD1 matching over 10 bases. The CDR3 extends over 15 amino acids. Trimming removed 0 bases from V and 4 bases from J; junction bases left unmatched: 3. CDR1 and CDR2 from the germline V gene are SGHRS and YFSETQ. The CDR3 loop is CASSLEDRGITEAFF. In DNA form, the CDR3 reads TGCGCCAGCAGCTTGGAGGACAGGGGGATCACTGAAGCTTTCTTT.